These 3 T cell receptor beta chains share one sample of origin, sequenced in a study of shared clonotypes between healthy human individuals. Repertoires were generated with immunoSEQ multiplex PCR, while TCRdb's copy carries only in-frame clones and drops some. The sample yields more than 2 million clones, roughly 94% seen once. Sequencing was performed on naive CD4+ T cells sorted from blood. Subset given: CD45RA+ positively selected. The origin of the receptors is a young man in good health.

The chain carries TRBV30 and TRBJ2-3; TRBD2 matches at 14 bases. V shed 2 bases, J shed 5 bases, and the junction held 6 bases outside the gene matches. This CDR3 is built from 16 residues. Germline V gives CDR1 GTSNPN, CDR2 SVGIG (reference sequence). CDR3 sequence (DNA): TGTGCCTGGAGTCGAAGACTAGCGGGAGGGGGAGATACGCAGTATTTT. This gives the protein CAWSRRLAGGGDTQYF.

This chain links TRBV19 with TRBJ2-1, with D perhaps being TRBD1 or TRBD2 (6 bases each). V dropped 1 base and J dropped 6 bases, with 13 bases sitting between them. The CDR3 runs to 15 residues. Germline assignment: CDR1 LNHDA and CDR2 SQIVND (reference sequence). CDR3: CASSIAPGAGNEQFF. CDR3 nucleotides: TGTGCCAGTAGTATAGCGCCGGGGGCGGGCAATGAGCAGTTCTTC. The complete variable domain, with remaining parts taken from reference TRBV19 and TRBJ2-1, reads DGGITQSPKYLFRKEGQNVTLSCEQNLNHDAMYWYRQDPGQGLRLIYYSQIVNDFQKGDIAEGYSVSREKKESFPLTVTSAQKNPTAFYLCASSIAPGAGNEQFFGPGTRLTVL.

In DNA, the CDR3 is TGTGCCAGCAGGGAGACTAGCGGGGAATACAATGAGCAGTTCTTC. Amino acids: CASRETSGEYNEQFF. V usage is TRBV6-1 and J usage is TRBJ2-1; TRBD2 matches 11 bases. The CDR3 length is 15 residues. Germline V gives CDR1 MNHNS, CDR2 SASEGT. The V gene end was trimmed by 6 bases and the J gene end by 4 bases; junction bases not matched to a gene: 5.